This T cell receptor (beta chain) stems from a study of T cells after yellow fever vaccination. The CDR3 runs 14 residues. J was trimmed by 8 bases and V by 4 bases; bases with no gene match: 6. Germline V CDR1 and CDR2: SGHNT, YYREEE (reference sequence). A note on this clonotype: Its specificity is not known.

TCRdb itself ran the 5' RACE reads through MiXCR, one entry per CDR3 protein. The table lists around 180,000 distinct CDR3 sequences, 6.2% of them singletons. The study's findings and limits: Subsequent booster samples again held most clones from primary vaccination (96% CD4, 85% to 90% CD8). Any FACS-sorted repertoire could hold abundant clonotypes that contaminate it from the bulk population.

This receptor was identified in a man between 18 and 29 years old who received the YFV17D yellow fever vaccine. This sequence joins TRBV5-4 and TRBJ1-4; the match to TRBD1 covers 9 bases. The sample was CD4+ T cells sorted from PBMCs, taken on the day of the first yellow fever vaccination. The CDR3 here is CASSGTGSREKLFF. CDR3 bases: TGTGCCAGCAGCGGGACAGGGAGTAGGGAAAAACTGTTTTTT.